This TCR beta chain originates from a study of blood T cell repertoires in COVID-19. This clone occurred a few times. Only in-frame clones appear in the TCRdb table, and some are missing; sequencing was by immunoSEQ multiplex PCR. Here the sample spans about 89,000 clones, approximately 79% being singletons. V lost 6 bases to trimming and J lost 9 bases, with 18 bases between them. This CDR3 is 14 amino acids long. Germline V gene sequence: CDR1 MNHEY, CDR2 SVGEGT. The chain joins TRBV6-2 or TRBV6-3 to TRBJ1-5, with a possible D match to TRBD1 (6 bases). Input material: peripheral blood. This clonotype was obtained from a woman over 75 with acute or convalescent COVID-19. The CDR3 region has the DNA TGTGCCAGCAGCTGGGGGGGGCAGGGTGCGCCCCAGCATTTT. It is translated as CASSWGGQGAPQHF.